These T cell receptor beta chains were read from a single sample in a study of CD8+ T cells in alopecia areata. Profiling relied on immunoSEQ multiplex PCR, and the TCRdb table lists in-frame clones only, not all of them. Seen here are 100,000 to 150,000 clones, around 60% observed once, and the top ten hold 4.5%. Sample: CD4+ T cells sorted from blood, taken at week 0. These receptors came from a human donor with alopecia areata. Each CDR3 is given with its conserved first and last residue.

v_call,cdr3_aa
TRBV4-2,CASSQDGGTKDEKLFF
TRBV28,CASRATGSMNTEAFF
TRBV7-8,CASSLVRGELFF
TRBV7-3,CASSLSRDTEAFF
TRBV19,CASRIRTEAFF
TRBV5-4,CASSLRRHEGETQYF
TRBV6-1,CASSEALAGGPVEQYF
TRBV5-1,CASSLSVGTASEAFF
TRBV9,CASSVDQSVHGYTF
TRBV14,CASSQVNQFKTGGRDEQYF
TRBV30,CAWKHGGSLPYTF
TRBV5-1,CASRLGHLSTDTQYF
TRBV7-9,CAIRDGSSYEQYF
TRBV28,CASSLGGDRGTQYF
TRBV28,CASSPLASNTGELFF
TRBV19,CASRTSGSYEQYF
TRBV5-1,CASSSAGQHNTEAFF
TRBV5-1,CASSLLTGSNEQFF
TRBV5-1,CASSWAGRSNEQYF
TRBV7-9,CASSLTQGALPLYGYTF
TRBV6-1,CASSWDRGREQYF
TRBV4-1,CASSQGVGGLYEQYF
TRBV30,CAYRTGKLSGGYTF
TRBV29-1,CSVRDRGLVTETQYF
TRBV13,CASSHRGRGIQETQYF
TRBV5-1,CASSWTSGADTQYF
TRBV9,CASSTGTRYFGTDTQYF
TRBV27,CASSAGQFNYGYTF
TRBV4-3,CASSQEPGPYNEQFF
TRBV19,CASSRDRTYEQYF
TRBV5-4,CASSPRGPDTQYF
TRBV2,CASSVVGPEKLFF
TRBV27,CASSLVFGSYNSPLHF
TRBV2,CASSTAGADTDTQYF
TRBV7-7,CASSQDRNTDTQYF
TRBV15,CATSEGRIRTITEAFF
TRBV4-1,CASSQGLLRRQGNNQPQHF
TRBV10-3,CAISARGQGGEKLFF
TRBV7-9,CASSLGVSARGEQFF
TRBV28,CASSTGGTENQPQHF
TRBV27,CASSPYQTLGRAGYQETQYF
TRBV6-5,CASKLDRLSYEQYF
TRBV2,CASREASGPYNEQFF
TRBV9,CASTDSGANYGYTF
TRBV7-2,CASSLNLETQYF
TRBV10-3,CAIRTDSGRNTGELFF
TRBV18,CASSPQGAGDTEAFF
TRBV14,CASSLQRFGTDTQYF
TRBV4-1,CASSQGRGQVRETQYF
TRBV4-2,CASSPSLDSGQETQYF
TRBV27,CASSRTTGGYTF
TRBV7-2,CASKGGSETQYF
TRBV29-1,CSGGQGPTYEQYF